The clone carrying this TCR beta chain showed up many times. What it binds is unknown. This sample stems from a study of early T cells in non-severe SARS-CoV-2 infection. Study-wide context: Unpaired chains resulted from sequencing bulk RNA of unsorted whole blood. Study conclusions and caveats: Matches to VDJdb favored anti-spike CD8 responses and missed private and CD4 specificities.

CDR3 size: 14 residues. The V end was cut by 6 bases, the J end by 0 bases, with 14 bases between. CDR1 is SQVTM and CDR2 is ANQGSEA in the germline V gene. Attachment of unique molecular identifiers to individual cDNA molecules was performed. TCRdb re-called the 5' RACE reads through MiXCR, storing one row per CDR3 protein. The data contain tens of thousands of distinct CDR3 sequences, about 6.8% of them seen just once; the ten biggest clones take up 20% to 25%. Sequenced material: whole blood, taken at baseline. V usage is TRBV29-1 and J usage is TRBJ1-1; D unresolved. The sequence was collected from an adult who was a healthcare worker with PCR-confirmed SARS-CoV-2 infection or an uninfected control (not recorded which). CDR3 DNA: TGCAGCGTCCAGCAGGAGAACATGAACACTGAAGCTTTCTTT. This gives the protein CSVQQENMNTEAFF.